The entry below describes one T cell receptor beta chain. The sample belongs to a study of T cell changes during pregnancy in multiple sclerosis. Assay: immunoSEQ multiplex PCR; the TCRdb copy retains only in-frame clones and omits some. This table has some 50,000 clones, almost 95% appearing once. Germline V gives CDR1 MNHNY, CDR2 SVGAGI (reference sequence). V lost 3 bases to trimming and J lost 6 bases, with 9 bases between them. This CDR3 contains 13 residues. This receptor was obtained from a female donor with multiple sclerosis, enrolled in a pregnancy study. The sample in question was peripheral blood, obtained after pregnancy. V usage is TRBV6-6 and J usage is TRBJ2-1; D is uncertain. CDR3 sequence reads: CASSYSPSNEQFF. The CDR3 DNA is TGTGCCAGCAGTTATTCGCCCAGCAATGAGCAGTTCTTC.